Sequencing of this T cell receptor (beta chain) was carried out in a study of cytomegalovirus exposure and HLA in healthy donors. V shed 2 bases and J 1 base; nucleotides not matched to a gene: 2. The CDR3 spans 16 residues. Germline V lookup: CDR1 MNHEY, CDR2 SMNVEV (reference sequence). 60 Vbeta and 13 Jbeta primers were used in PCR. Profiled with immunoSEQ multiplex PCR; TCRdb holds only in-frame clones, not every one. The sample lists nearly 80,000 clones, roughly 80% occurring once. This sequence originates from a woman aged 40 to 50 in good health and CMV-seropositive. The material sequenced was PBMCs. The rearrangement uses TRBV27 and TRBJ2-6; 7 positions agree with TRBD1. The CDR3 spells CASSLTTGSGANVLTF. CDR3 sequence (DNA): TGTGCCAGCAGTTTAACGACAGGGTCTGGGGCCAACGTCCTGACTTTC.